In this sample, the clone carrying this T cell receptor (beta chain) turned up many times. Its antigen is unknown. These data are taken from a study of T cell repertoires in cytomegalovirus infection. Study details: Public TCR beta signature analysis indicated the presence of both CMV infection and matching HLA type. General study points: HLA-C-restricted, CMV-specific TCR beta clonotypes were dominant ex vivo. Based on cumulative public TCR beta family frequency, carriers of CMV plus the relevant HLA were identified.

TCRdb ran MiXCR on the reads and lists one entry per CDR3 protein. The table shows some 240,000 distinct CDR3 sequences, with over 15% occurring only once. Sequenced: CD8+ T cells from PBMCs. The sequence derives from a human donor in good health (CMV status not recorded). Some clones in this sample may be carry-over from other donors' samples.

Here the CDR3 reads CASSLVVTALINEKLFF. Written as DNA, the CDR3 is TGTGCCAGCAGCTTAGTTGTGACCGCACTCATTAATGAAAAACTGTTTTTT. The rearrangement uses TRBV7-8 and TRBJ1-4; no firm D call. There are 17 residues in the CDR3. Germline lookup yields CDR1 SGHVS and CDR2 FQNEAQ. The V and J ends lost 1 base and 4 bases respectively, with 16 bases between them.